The rows below give T cell receptor beta chains drawn from one sample of a study of cytomegalovirus exposure and HLA in healthy donors. The protocol was immunoSEQ multiplex PCR, while the TCRdb copy is restricted to in-frame clones and leaves out a portion. The table shows about 130,000 clones, with around 9% occurring only once. Sample: PBMCs. The receptor set was obtained from a man between 35 and 55 years old in good health and CMV-seronegative. Both conserved end residues are part of each CDR3. Each record gives: CDR3 protein, CDR3 DNA, D gene, V gene, clone size, J gene. D genes are given only for firm matches. Expanded clones are given a class, and other clones once, few, many or no size at all.

CASKRLPGQGTYEQYF | TGTGCCAGCAAAAGATTACCGGGACAGGGGACCTACGAGCAGTACTTC | TRBD1 | TRBV2 | few | TRBJ2-7
CAWSPPTSVYNEQFF | TGTGCCTGGAGTCCCCCGACTAGCGTCTACAATGAGCAGTTCTTC | TRBD2 | TRBV30 | . | TRBJ2-1
CASSEETGKDEQYF | TGTGCCAGCAGTGAGGAGACAGGGAAAGACGAGCAGTACTTC | TRBD1 | TRBV6-1 | many | TRBJ2-7
CASSQDPGHEQYF | TGTGCCAGCAGCCAAGATCCAGGGCACGAGCAGTACTTC | . | TRBV4-2 | few | TRBJ2-7
CASSLDRGTGELFF | TGTGCCAGCAGTTTAGACAGGGGCACCGGGGAGCTGTTTTTT | TRBD1 | TRBV27 | few | TRBJ2-2
CASSAGYAGGGTDTQYF | TGCGCCAGCAGCGCGGGATATGCGGGGGGGGGCACAGATACGCAGTATTTT | TRBD2 | TRBV5-1 | few | TRBJ2-3
CASSPNRQGGRIQYF | TGTGCCAGCAGCCCGAACCGACAGGGTGGGAGGATTCAGTACTTC | . | TRBV5-6 | . | TRBJ2-4
CASSLDRGREKLFF | TGTGCCAGCAGCCTTGACAGGGGAAGAGAAAAACTGTTTTTT | TRBD1 | TRBV7-9 | few | TRBJ1-4
CASGGTRETQYF | TGTGCCAGCGGGGGGACTAGAGAGACCCAGTACTTC | TRBD2 | TRBV2 | few | TRBJ2-5
CASSGGEEEKLFF | TGCGCCAGCAGCGGCGGAGAGGAAGAAAAACTGTTTTTT | . | TRBV4-1 | . | TRBJ1-4
CASSLPPTGVNYGYTF | TGTGCCAGCAGCTTGCCCCCTACGGGGGTTAACTATGGCTACACCTTC | . | TRBV7-2 | few | TRBJ1-2
CAIPSGAGADANTGELFF | TGTGCCATCCCCTCCGGTGCAGGGGCCGACGCGAACACCGGGGAGCTGTTTTTT | . | TRBV10-3 | . | TRBJ2-2
CSVGPSSGGTDTQYF | TGCAGCGTTGGCCCCTCTAGCGGGGGCACAGATACGCAGTATTTT | TRBD2 | TRBV29-1 | . | TRBJ2-3
CASSTTPRGADEKLFF | TGTGCCAGCAGCACTACCCCGCGGGGGGCGGACGAAAAACTGTTTTTT | . | TRBV9 | . | TRBJ1-4
CASSLVQGASEQFF | TGTGCCAGCAGCTTAGTTCAGGGGGCAAGTGAGCAGTTCTTC | TRBD1 | TRBV7-9 | . | TRBJ2-1
CASSLAPGGLNEQFF | TGTGCCAGCAGCTTGGCTCCGGGGGGGCTGAATGAGCAGTTCTTC | TRBD2 | TRBV5-5 | . | TRBJ2-1
CASSFSGNEQFF | TGTGCCAGCAGTTTCTCAGGGAATGAGCAGTTCTTC | . | TRBV27 | . | TRBJ2-1
CASSPWGRGSYNEQFF | TGTGCCAGCAGCCCCTGGGGCAGGGGTTCCTACAATGAGCAGTTCTTC | . | TRBV14 | few | TRBJ2-1
CASSPGQGHLDEQFF | TGTGCCAGCAGCCCCGGACAGGGGCATTTGGATGAGCAGTTCTTC | TRBD1 | TRBV9 | . | TRBJ2-1
CASSLGGQNYNEQFF | TGTGCCAGCAGCTTAGGCGGACAGAACTACAATGAGCAGTTCTTC | . | TRBV7-2 | few | TRBJ2-1
CASIDRSMGGYTF | TGTGCCAGCATAGACAGGTCGATGGGGGGCTACACCTTC | . | TRBV2 | . | TRBJ1-2
CASSLGGGSDTQYF | TGTGCCAGCAGCTTAGGCGGGGGGTCCGATACGCAGTATTTT | TRBD2 | TRBV11-2 | few | TRBJ2-3
CASSSGGRLETQYF | TGCGCCAGCAGCTCGGGGGGGCGCCTAGAGACCCAGTACTTC | TRBD2 | TRBV5-1 | . | TRBJ2-5
CASSLSRQGPSYEQYF | TGCGCCAGCAGCCTTAGCAGACAGGGCCCCTCCTACGAGCAGTACTTC | TRBD1 | TRBV10-2 | . | TRBJ2-7
CASSLRSGDTEAFF | TGTGCCAGCAGCTTACGGTCGGGGGACACTGAAGCTTTCTTT | . | TRBV7-9 | few | TRBJ1-1
CASRTGGEIDQPQHF | TGTGCCAGCAGAACAGGGGGCGAGATCGATCAGCCCCAGCATTTT | TRBD1 | TRBV6-6 | few | TRBJ1-5